The subject of this entry is one T cell receptor beta chain. The data originate from a study of blood T cell repertoires in COVID-19. Study summary: COVID-19 samples, acute and convalescent, were from the United States, Italy and Spain.

CDR3 length: 13 amino acids. Germline CDR1 is SGHTA and CDR2 is FQGTGA. V shed 4 bases and J 10 bases; nucleotides not matched to a gene: 8. Per the original data handling: How many nucleated cells were present was estimated from reference gene primer amplification. The repertoire was sequenced with immunoSEQ multiplex PCR; TCRdb's copy has only in-frame clones and lacks some. The DNA gave D and trimming, while V, J and clone size come from that table. The data show 150,000 to 200,000 clones, with roughly 87% seen just once and about 8% held by the top ten. The chain is built from TRBV7-3 and TRBJ2-3, with 7 positions matching TRBD2. This clonotype originated in a woman in her sixties or seventies with acute or convalescent COVID-19. Sequencing was performed on peripheral blood. The CDR3 here is CASSSAGVQAQYF. The CDR3 DNA reads TGTGCCAGCAGCTCGGCGGGGGTTCAGGCGCAGTATTTT.